This entry concerns a single TCR beta chain. CDR1 is SNHLY and CDR2 is FYNNEI in the germline V gene. J gave up 6 bases and V 7 bases, and 9 bases lay outside the gene matches. The CDR3 sequence is 15 residues long. Generated by immunoSEQ multiplex PCR, the TCRdb table keeps only in-frame clones and is missing some. The repertoire holds about 300,000 clones, 85% seen once, with 2% to 3% in the top ten. The sample belongs to a study of blood T cell repertoires in COVID-19. Study details: COVID-19 samples from acute and convalescent phases originated in the United States, Italy and Spain.

Among Cohort 3 donors, those recovered had two negative PCRs, clearance, or symptom resolution. This chain uses TRBV2 with TRBJ1-5; 10 nucleotides agree with TRBD1. This receptor was identified in a woman aged 50 to 60 who had recovered from COVID-19. Sequenced material: PBMCs or T cells enriched from blood (not recorded which). CDR3 loop: CASTMTGGYTQPQHF. In DNA form, the CDR3 reads TGTGCCAGCACGATGACAGGGGGCTACACTCAGCCCCAGCATTTT.